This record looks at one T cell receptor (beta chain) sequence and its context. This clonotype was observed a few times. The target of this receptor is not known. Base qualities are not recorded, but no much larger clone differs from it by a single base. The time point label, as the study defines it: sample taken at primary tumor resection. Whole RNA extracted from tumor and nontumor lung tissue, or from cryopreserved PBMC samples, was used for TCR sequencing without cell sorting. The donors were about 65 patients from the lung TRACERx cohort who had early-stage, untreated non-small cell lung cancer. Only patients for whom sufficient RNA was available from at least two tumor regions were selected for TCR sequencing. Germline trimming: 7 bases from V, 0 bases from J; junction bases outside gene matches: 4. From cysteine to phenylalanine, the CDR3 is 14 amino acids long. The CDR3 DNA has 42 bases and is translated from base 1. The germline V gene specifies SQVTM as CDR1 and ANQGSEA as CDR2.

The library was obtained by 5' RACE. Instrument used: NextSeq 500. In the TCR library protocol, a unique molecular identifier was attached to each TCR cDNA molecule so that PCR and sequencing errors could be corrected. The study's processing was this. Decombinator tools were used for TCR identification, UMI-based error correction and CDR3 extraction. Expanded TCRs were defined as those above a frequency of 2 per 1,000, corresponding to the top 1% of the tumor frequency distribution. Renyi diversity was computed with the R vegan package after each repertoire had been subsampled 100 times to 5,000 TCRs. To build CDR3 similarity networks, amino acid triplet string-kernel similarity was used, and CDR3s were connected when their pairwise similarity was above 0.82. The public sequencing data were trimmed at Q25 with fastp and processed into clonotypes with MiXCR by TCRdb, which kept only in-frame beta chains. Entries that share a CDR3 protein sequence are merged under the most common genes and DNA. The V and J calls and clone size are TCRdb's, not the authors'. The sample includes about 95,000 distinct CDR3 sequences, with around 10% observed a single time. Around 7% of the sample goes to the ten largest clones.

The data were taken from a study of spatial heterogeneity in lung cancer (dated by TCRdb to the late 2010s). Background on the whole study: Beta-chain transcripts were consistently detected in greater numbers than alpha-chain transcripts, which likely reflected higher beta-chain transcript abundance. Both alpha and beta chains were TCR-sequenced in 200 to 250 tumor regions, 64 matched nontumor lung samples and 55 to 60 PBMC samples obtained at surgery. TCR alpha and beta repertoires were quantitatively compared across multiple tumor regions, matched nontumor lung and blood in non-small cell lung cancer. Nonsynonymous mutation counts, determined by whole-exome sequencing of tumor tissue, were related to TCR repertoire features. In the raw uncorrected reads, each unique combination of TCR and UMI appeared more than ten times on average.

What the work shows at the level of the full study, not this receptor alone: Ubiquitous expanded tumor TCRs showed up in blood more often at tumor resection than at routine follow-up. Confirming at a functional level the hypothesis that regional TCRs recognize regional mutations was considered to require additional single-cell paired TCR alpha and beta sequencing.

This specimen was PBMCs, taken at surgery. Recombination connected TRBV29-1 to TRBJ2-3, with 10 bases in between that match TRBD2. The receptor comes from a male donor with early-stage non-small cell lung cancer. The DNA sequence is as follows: TGCAGCGGGGCGACTAGCGGGAGCACAGATACGCAGTATTTT. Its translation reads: CSGATSGSTDTQYF.